The TCR beta chain under discussion was sequenced for a study of T-cell reconstitution after alpha-beta-depleted transplantation in children. The authors prepared the TCRbeta library with unique molecular identifiers. MiXCR, run by TCRdb on the PCR reads, gives a single entry per CDR3 protein. The sample yields 350,000 to 450,000 distinct CDR3 sequences, more than 10% seen once. Germline V lookup: CDR1 DFQATT, CDR2 SNEGSKA (reference sequence). The length of the CDR3 is 16 residues. V lost 0 bases and J lost 6; bases outside the gene matches: 11. This material consisted of PBMCs, taken from the stem cell graft. The TCR was taken from a human donor who donated a stem cell graft to a child with Fanconi anemia. The chain links TRBV20-1 to TRBJ1-1; 9 nucleotides match TRBD1. CDR3 loop: CSARDGGQGISSEAFF. Written as DNA, the CDR3 is TGCAGTGCTAGAGATGGGGGACAGGGTATTAGTTCTGAAGCTTTCTTT.